The clone carrying this T cell receptor beta chain was seen many times. This entry is derived from a study of T-cell reconstitution after alpha-beta-depleted transplantation in children. The CDR3 runs to 15 residues. Germline V gene sequence: CDR1 SGHRS, CDR2 YFSETQ. V was shortened by 5 bases and J by 4 bases, with 19 bases between the two germline ends. Preparing the TCRbeta library involved the use of unique molecular identifiers. TCRdb re-analysed the PCR reads in MiXCR, keeping a single row per CDR3 protein. The table lists 480,000 or so distinct CDR3 sequences, over 9.5% of them singletons. The chain employs TRBV5-1 and TRBJ2-7, with D hard to call. Sequenced here: PBMCs, sampled before TCRalphabeta/CD19-depleted stem cell transplant. The TCR originated in a child between 2 and 9 years old with inherited bone marrow failure, due to receive a stem cell transplant. The CDR3 nucleotides read TGCGCCAGCAGACAAACGGACGGATTAACTTACGAGCAGTACTTC. Protein sequence: CASRQTDGLTYEQYF.